Many counts were recorded for the clone carrying this T cell receptor beta chain. Its specificity is unknown. J lost 2 bases, V lost 3 bases, and 4 bases had no gene match. The CDR3 sequence is 14 residues long. Germline CDR1 is SGDLS and CDR2 is YYNGEE. Nobody among the patients had been given any treatment before thyroid surgery. How the authors handled the data: The distant-metastasis classifier for papillary thyroid cancer was built from CDR3 differences across clinicopathological groups. With MiXCR, TCRdb called clones anew from the PCR reads. The V and J calls and clone size are TCRdb's, not the authors'. Found here are 34,000 or so clones, about 18% of them singletons; the top ten hold 7.5% to 9.5%. The data stem from a study of metastatic and nonmetastatic thyroid tumors. The overall study: Repertoire comparison spanned blood and tumor or nodule tissue of malignant and benign thyroid patients. Whole-study findings and limits: Significantly higher TCR beta diversity was reportedly seen in malignant thyroid tumors than benign nodules, in blood and tumor.

The gene calls are TRBV9 and TRBJ2-7; 8 positions agree with TRBD1. What was sequenced was blood. This clonotype was sampled from a female donor with papillary thyroid cancer or a benign thyroid nodule (not recorded which). Some clones in this sample may be carry-over from other donors' samples. CDR3 DNA: TGTGCCAGCAGCGGAGGACAGGGACCCTACGAGCAGTACTTC. As protein: CASSGGQGPYEQYF.